This TCR beta chain originates from a study of blood T cell repertoires in COVID-19. Background on the study: Acute-phase and convalescent COVID-19 samples originated in the United States, Italy and Spain.

In terms of age and location, participants ranged from about 18 to 89 years and lived in about 25 US areas. Cohort 3 recovered donors had two negative PCRs, clearance, or symptom resolution. V was pared by 5 bases and J by 0 bases, with 23 bases between. Germline-derived CDR1 and CDR2 are MNHEY and SMNVEV (reference sequence). The CDR3 spans 18 residues. Original data processing: Estimates of nucleated cell counts were drawn from the amplification of reference gene primers. Method: immunoSEQ multiplex PCR; TCRdb's copy keeps in-frame clones and lacks some. That table is the source of V, J and clone size, and D and trimming were worked out from the DNA. This sample has fewer than 450,000 clones; roughly 87% occur once, and the top ten carry approximately 0.65%.

The TCR was taken from a man younger than 35 who had recovered from COVID-19. Sequencing was carried out using PBMCs or T cells enriched from blood (not recorded which). V is TRBV27 and J is TRBJ2-7; D may be TRBD2 (5 bases). The CDR3 nucleotides read TGTGCCAGCAGTCTTCGACTACGCGGGCGGTCGAGCTCCTACGAGCAGTACTTC. The encoded protein is CASSLRLRGRSSSYEQYF.